This passage covers 6 T cell receptor beta chains from one sample sequenced in a study of blood T cell repertoires in COVID-19. Sequenced by immunoSEQ multiplex PCR; TCRdb stores in-frame clones only, minus some. Here the sample spans around 20,000 clones, about 91% being singletons. Sequenced sample: PBMCs or T cells enriched from blood (not recorded which). These TCRs come from a woman in her twenties or thirties who had recovered from COVID-19.

The rearrangement joins TRBV4-1 to TRBJ2-2; D gene ambiguous. The length of the CDR3 is 14 residues. V lost 1 base and J lost 6, with 9 bases in between. From germline, CDR1 is MGHRA and CDR2 YSYEKL. The CDR3 sequence: CASSQGTVAGELFF. The CDR3 nucleotides are TGCGCCAGCAGCCAAGGAACGGTAGCCGGGGAGCTGTTTTTT.

The V gene is TRBV6-5, the J gene TRBJ1-2, with D hard to call. The CDR3 has 14 amino acids. Germline CDR1 reads MNHEY; CDR2 reads SVGAGI. The V end lost 8 bases, the J end lost 5 bases, and 18 bases lay between the germline ends. In nucleotides, the CDR3 is TGTGCCAGCCGCGAGGGAGGGCGCGATTATGGCTACACCTTC. Amino acid sequence: CASREGGRDYGYTF.

Here the CDR3 DNA reads TGTGCCAGCAGCCGAGGGGACAGGAGAAACCAGTACTTC. This gives the protein CASSRGDRRNQYF. The V call is TRBV11-2, the J call TRBJ2-5; 8 nucleotides align to TRBD1. The CDR3 is made up of 13 amino acids. V dropped 5 bases and J dropped 10; count of bases not matched to a gene: 9. The germline V gene encodes CDR1 SGHAT and CDR2 FQNNGV.

This clone was detected only a few times. The V gene is TRBV7-3, the J gene TRBJ2-1; a possible D gene is TRBD2 (7 bases). Germline CDR1 is SGHTA and CDR2 is FQGTGA. This CDR3 region has 15 residues. The V and J ends lost 0 bases and 8 bases respectively, with 14 bases between them. CDR3 residues: CASSLTWGGPYEQFF. CDR3 bases: TGTGCCAGCAGCTTAACGTGGGGGGGCCCTTATGAGCAGTTCTTC.

The chain combines TRBV30 with TRBJ1-3, with a weak D call TRBD1 (5 bases). CDR1 and CDR2 from the germline V gene are GTSNPN and SVGIG (reference sequence). This CDR3 has 12 amino acids. The germline V and J ends were trimmed by 6 bases and 0 bases, with 6 bases remaining between them. CDR3 DNA: TGTGCCTGTCAGGGCTCTGGAAACACCATATATTTT. This gives the protein CACQGSGNTIYF. Full variable domain (outside the CDR3, taken from reference TRBV30 and TRBJ1-3): SQTIHQWPATLVQPVGSPLSLECTVEGTSNPNLYWYRQAAGRGLQLLFYSVGIGQISSEVPQNLSASRPQDRQFILSSKKLLLSDSGFYLCACQGSGNTIYFGEGSWLTVV.

V gene TRBV3-1 (or the pseudogene TRBV3-2) combines with J gene TRBJ2-1, with D possibly being TRBD1 (5 bases). The ends were cut back, 4 bases at V and 5 bases at J, with 15 bases in the middle. Germline V CDR1 and CDR2: LGHDT, YNNKEL (reference sequence). This CDR3 is 15 amino acids long. CDR3 region: CASSRGSAWHNEQFF. The CDR3 coding sequence is TGTGCCAGCAGCCGGGGCTCAGCCTGGCACAATGAGCAGTTCTTC.